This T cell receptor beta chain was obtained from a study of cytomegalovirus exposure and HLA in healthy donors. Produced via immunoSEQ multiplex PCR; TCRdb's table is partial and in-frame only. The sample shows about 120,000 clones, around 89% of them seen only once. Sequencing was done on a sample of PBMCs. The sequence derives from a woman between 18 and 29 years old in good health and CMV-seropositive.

The CDR3 spells CASSRDREEAFF. The CDR3 region has the DNA TGTGCCAGCTCACGGGACAGGGAGGAAGCTTTCTTT. The V call is TRBV18, the J call TRBJ1-1; TRBD1 matches at 9 bases. The CDR3 runs 12 residues. Germline assignment: CDR1 KGHSH and CDR2 LQKENI. Trimming cost V 4 bases and J 8 bases; bases outside gene matches: 2. The variable domain in full, completed from reference TRBV18 and TRBJ1-1, reads NAGVMQNPRHLVRRRGQEARLRCSPMKGHSHVYWYRQLPEEGLKFMVYLQKENIIDESGMPKERFSAEFPKEGPSILRIQQVVRGDSAAYFCASSRDREEAFFGQGTRLTVV.